Below are 18 T cell receptor beta chains sequenced from a single sample in a study of control samples from healthy donors and cancer patients. Sequencing was performed with immunoSEQ multiplex PCR; in TCRdb, only in-frame clones are kept and a portion is missing. The data contain some 130,000 clones, approximately 90% of them singletons. The specimen sequenced was blood. Every receptor here comes from a man between 18 and 35 years old in good health.

This clone was seen at least ten times. This rearrangement joins TRBV5-1 to TRBJ1-2; D is possibly TRBD1 (5 bases). Trimming removed 4 bases from V and 8 bases from J, with 15 bases in between. Germline-derived CDR1 and CDR2 are SGHRS and YFSETQ. This CDR3 region has 13 residues. The CDR3 DNA reads as TGCGCCAGCAGCACCCAGGGATTGGAAGGCTACACCTTC. It is translated as CASSTQGLEGYTF.

V gene TRBV7-9 combines with J gene TRBJ1-2; perhaps TRBD1 as D (6 bases). V lost 5 bases and J 6 bases, leaving 13 bases between the germline ends. The germline CDR1 and CDR2 sequences are SEHNR and FQNEAQ (reference sequence). CDR3 length: 13 residues. Here the CDR3 DNA reads TGTGCCAGCAGCGCACAGGGATCCAATGGCTACACCTTC. Amino acids: CASSAQGSNGYTF.

This clone was detected only once. The chain recombines TRBV9 with TRBJ1-2; no clear D gene. Germline V lookup: CDR1 SGDLS, CDR2 YYNGEE. This CDR3 region has 12 residues. Trimming cost V 3 bases and J 7 bases, with 10 bases left between them. For the CDR3, the DNA is TGTGCCAGCAGCGCAACCAGGATTGGCTACACCTTC. As protein: CASSATRIGYTF.

The chain is built from TRBV2 and TRBJ2-3, with 8 bases fitting TRBD1. Germline V gene data show CDR1 as SNHLY and CDR2 as FYNNEI. The CDR3 is made up of 15 amino acids. With 1 base clipped from V and 4 bases from J, the junction kept 4 bases outside the gene matches. CDR3 DNA sequence: TGTGCCAGCAGTGAAGGGACAGGGCAGGCAGATACGCAGTATTTT. This translates into CASSEGTGQADTQYF.

This clone came up once. The chain couples TRBV2 to TRBJ1-6; D remains ambiguous. The ends were cut back, 9 bases at V and 1 base at J, with 10 bases in the middle. Germline V lookup: CDR1 SNHLY, CDR2 FYNNEI. The CDR3 runs to 14 residues. This CDR3 is CASSGVSYNSPLHF. The CDR3 DNA follows: TGTGCCAGTTCAGGAGTATCCTATAATTCACCCCTCCACTTT.

V usage is TRBV18 and J usage is TRBJ2-3; no clear D. Germline CDR1 is KGHSH and CDR2 is LQKENI. V shed 5 bases and J shed 1 base, with 10 bases lying between them. The CDR3 consists of 14 residues. This chain's CDR3 is CASSSGSRTDTQYF. The CDR3, as DNA: TGTGCCAGCTCATCCGGGTCGCGCACAGATACGCAGTATTTT.

The chain has TRBV5-1 and TRBJ2-1; the match to TRBD2 covers 10 bases. The trim removed 1 base at V and 10 bases at J, leaving 8 bases unmatched. The germline V gene encodes CDR1 SGHRS and CDR2 YFSETQ. The CDR3 sequence is 15 residues long. CDR3 DNA: TGCGCCAGCAGCTTGTTAGCGGGGGGCCCGGGGGAGCAGTTCTTC. This encodes CASSLLAGGPGEQFF. The whole variable domain, remainder taken from reference TRBV5-1 and TRBJ2-1, is KAGVTQTPRYLIKTRGQQVTLSCSPISGHRSVSWYQQTPGQGLQFLFEYFSETQRNKGNFPGRFSGRQFSNSRSEMNVSTLELGDSALYLCASSLLAGGPGEQFFGPGTRLTVL.

CDR3 in DNA: TGTGCCAGTAGTCGAAACTATGGCTACACCTTC. Translation: CASSRNYGYTF. The V call is TRBV19, the J call TRBJ1-2, with no clear D. Germline CDR1 is LNHDA and CDR2 is SQIVND (reference sequence). This CDR3 is 11 amino acids long. The V end was cut by 5 bases, the J end by 2 bases, with 3 bases between.

The chain links TRBV19 to TRBJ1-6; 7 bases map to TRBD1. Trimming took 6 bases from V and 10 from J; bases not matched to a gene: 6. The CDR3 is made up of 13 amino acids. Germline V gene lookup returns CDR1 LNHDA and CDR2 SQIVND (reference sequence). CDR3 DNA: TGTGCCAGTAGGACAGGGTATGACTCACCCCTCCACTTT. It yields the protein CASRTGYDSPLHF. Full variable domain (remainder filled in from reference TRBV19 and TRBJ1-6): DGGITQSPKYLFRKEGQNVTLSCEQNLNHDAMYWYRQDPGQGLRLIYYSQIVNDFQKGDIAEGYSVSREKKESFPLTVTSAQKNPTAFYLCASRTGYDSPLHFGNGTRLTVT.

This clone was seen only once. V is TRBV6-6 and J is TRBJ1-1; 7 nucleotides agree with TRBD1. CDR1 and CDR2 (germline): MNHNY, SVGAGI (reference sequence). This CDR3 is built from 15 residues. V dropped 4 bases and J dropped 7; count of bases not matched to a gene: 12. The chain's CDR3 is CASSSPNRQGGEAFF. The CDR3, as DNA: TGTGCCAGCAGTTCCCCGAATCGACAGGGAGGTGAAGCTTTCTTT.

The CDR3 nucleotides are TGTGCCAGCAGCCAAGTGGAGCTTCGCGCCGCGAATTCACCCCTCCACTTT. This encodes CASSQVELRAANSPLHF. V is TRBV4-2 and J is TRBJ1-6; D is unresolved. Trimming took off 1 base at V and 7 bases at J, with 17 bases between the two ends. The CDR3 totals 17 residues. CDR1 and CDR2 (germline): LGHNA, YNFKEQ.

This rearrangement joins TRBV2 to TRBJ1-1, with 7 positions matching TRBD1. The CDR3 has 15 amino acids. Per germline, CDR1 SNHLY and CDR2 FYNNEI. The J segment lost 1 base and the V segment lost 6 bases, leaving 8 bases of the junction unmatched. The CDR3 is CASRERGGPNTEAFF. The CDR3 nucleotides are TGTGCCAGCAGGGAGAGAGGGGGCCCGAACACTGAAGCTTTCTTT.

This sequence joins TRBV29-1 and TRBJ1-2, with TRBD1 matching over 8 bases. This CDR3 comprises 14 residues. Germline V gene data show CDR1 as SQVTM and CDR2 as ANQGSEA. Losses at the gene ends were 4 bases for V and 1 base for J; bases not matched to a gene: 5. The CDR3 loop is CSVVLQGVNYGYTF. The CDR3 DNA is TGCAGCGTTGTACTACAGGGGGTTAACTATGGCTACACCTTC.

This clone was observed a handful of times. This chain links TRBV3-1 (or the pseudogene TRBV3-2) with TRBJ2-7; unclear D gene. V was clipped by 0 bases and J by 0 bases, with 12 bases between them. The CDR3 totals 16 residues. Germline CDR1 is LGHDT and CDR2 is YNNKEL (reference sequence). CDR3 loop: CASSQDVQRGSYEQYF. The CDR3 coding sequence is TGTGCCAGCAGCCAAGATGTACAAAGAGGCTCCTACGAGCAGTACTTC.

The rearrangement links TRBV6-6 to TRBJ1-4; D ambiguous. CDR1 and CDR2 from the germline V gene are MNHNY and SVGAGI (reference sequence). The CDR3 extends over 14 amino acids. Trimming took 0 bases from V and 7 from J, leaving 9 bases between them. The CDR3 reads CASSYSEGSEKLFF. In DNA form, the CDR3 reads TGTGCCAGCAGTTACTCGGAGGGAAGTGAAAAACTGTTTTTT.

V usage is TRBV4-1 and J usage is TRBJ1-6, with D perhaps TRBD1 (5 bases). Germline values: CDR1 MGHRA, CDR2 YSYEKL. Trimming shortened V by 2 bases and J by 6 bases, and 14 bases separated the two germline ends. CDR3 length: 16 residues. DNA of the CDR3: TGCGCCAGCAGCCAATTCGGACAATTGGGTAATTCACCCCTCCACTTT. It specifies CASSQFGQLGNSPLHF.

The CDR3 DNA is TGTGCCAGCTCACCACCACCCACCGGGGAGCTGTTTTTT. It is translated as CASSPPPTGELFF. The rearrangement links TRBV18 to TRBJ2-2; D is undetermined. The germline V gene has CDR1 KGHSH and CDR2 LQKENI. V dropped 0 bases and J dropped 4 bases, with 3 bases sitting between them. This CDR3 has 13 residues. The full variable domain, its missing parts supplied by reference TRBV18 and TRBJ2-2, is NAGVMQNPRHLVRRRGQEARLRCSPMKGHSHVYWYRQLPEEGLKFMVYLQKENIIDESGMPKERFSAEFPKEGPSILRIQQVVRGDSAAYFCASSPPPTGELFFGEGSRLTVL.

This clone appeared a few times. The rearrangement links TRBV7-3 to TRBJ2-1; no clear D. The CDR3 extends over 13 amino acids. Per the germline V gene, CDR1 is SGHTA and CDR2 is FQGTGA. With 5 bases removed from V and 7 bases from J, the gap between germline ends came to 12 bases. CDR3 sequence reads: CASSLSGRNEQFF. The CDR3, as DNA: TGTGCCAGCAGCCTCTCCGGACGGAATGAGCAGTTCTTC.